This T cell receptor (beta chain) was recovered during a study of OX40 agonist ivuxolimab in advanced cancers. Trimming stripped 0 bases from V and 3 bases from J, with 15 bases between. Germline CDR1 MNHEY, CDR2 SMNVEV (reference sequence). CDR3 length: 17 residues. The repertoire was sequenced with immunoSEQ multiplex PCR; TCRdb's copy has only in-frame clones and lacks some. The sample carries roughly 40,000 clones, less than 90% recorded once. The chain employs TRBV27 and TRBJ2-1; D is perhaps TRBD2 (6 bases). This TCR came from an adult with an advanced solid tumor such as melanoma, head and neck, liver or kidney cancer. The sequencing here drew on CD4+ or CD8+ T cells sorted from blood, taken in a trial of the OX40 agonist ivuxolimab. The CDR3 DNA reads TGTGCCAGCAGTTTATCGGTGCTAGCGAAGGACTACAATGAGCAGTTCTTC. Its protein is CASSLSVLAKDYNEQFF.